Below are 8 T cell receptor beta chains sequenced from a single sample in a study of blood T cell repertoires in COVID-19 (dated by TCRdb to 2020 to 2022). Library creation used the immunoSEQ multiplex PCR assay. Not all clones reach the TCRdb copy of this immuneACCESS table, which keeps in-frame sequences only. Checked studies attribute under half of the gap to unresolved V genes and leave the rest unexplained. For this sample there are roughly 250,000 clones; about nine tenths appear just once. The leading ten clones occupy approximately 4% of the sample. Material for sequencing was peripheral blood. All receptors derive from a woman aged 40 to 49 with acute or convalescent COVID-19.

The chain carries TRBV19 and TRBJ1-4; 9 bases map to TRBD1. V lost 4 bases and J lost 4; bases outside the gene matches: 1. CDR1 is LNHDA, CDR2 SQIVND, per germline (reference sequence). This CDR3 has 14 residues. The chain's CDR3 is CASSRGQGNEKLFF. Written as DNA, the CDR3 is TGTGCCAGTAGTAGGGGACAGGGTAATGAAAAACTGTTTTTT.

The chain is built from TRBV19 and TRBJ1-1, with D maybe TRBD1 (6 bases). V was cut by 5 bases and J by 1 base, with 11 bases left in between. The CDR3 is 14 amino acids. In germline, CDR1 is LNHDA, CDR2 SQIVND (reference sequence). In DNA form, the CDR3 reads TGTGCCAGTAGTGCCCAGGGGCAGAACACTGAAGCTTTCTTT. It specifies CASSAQGQNTEAFF. Complete variable domain (other parts from reference TRBV19 and TRBJ1-1): DGGITQSPKYLFRKEGQNVTLSCEQNLNHDAMYWYRQDPGQGLRLIYYSQIVNDFQKGDIAEGYSVSREKKESFPLTVTSAQKNPTAFYLCASSAQGQNTEAFFGQGTRLTVV.

The chain links TRBV11-3 to TRBJ1-1; D possibly corresponds to TRBD1 (6 bases). Trimming took off 3 bases at V and 1 base at J, with 9 bases between the two ends. This CDR3 spans 14 amino acids. The germline gives CDR1 SGHNT, CDR2 YENEEA. CDR3 coding DNA: TGTGCCAGCAGCTTCCGGGGGGCGAACACTGAAGCTTTCTTT. This translates into CASSFRGANTEAFF.

V is TRBV18 and J is TRBJ1-2, with D possibly TRBD1 on 5 matching bases. Germline CDR1 and CDR2: KGHSH and LQKENI. The CDR3 is made up of 14 amino acids. The V and J ends lost 3 bases and 8 bases respectively, with 16 bases between them. The CDR3 DNA sequence: TGTGCCAGCTCACCCGCGGGACCGCGTCCCGGCTACACCTTC. It specifies CASSPAGPRPGYTF.

The V and J genes are TRBV7-3 and TRBJ2-1, with 10 bases identical to TRBD2. Germline trimming cut 4 bases from V and 5 bases from J; bases unmatched to any gene: 5. The CDR3 runs to 15 residues. Per germline, CDR1 SGHTA and CDR2 FQGTGA. The CDR3: CASSSGLARHNEQFF. The CDR3 nucleotides are TGTGCCAGCAGCTCGGGACTAGCGCGGCACAATGAGCAGTTCTTC.

V usage is TRBV30 and J usage is TRBJ1-2; D gene unclear. Germline V gene lookup returns CDR1 GTSNPN and CDR2 SVGIG (reference sequence). This CDR3 has 13 residues. V dropped 2 bases and J dropped 7 bases, with 14 bases sitting between them. CDR3 amino acids: CAWSPAEGPGYTF. As DNA, the CDR3 is TGTGCCTGGAGTCCGGCGGAGGGTCCTGGCTACACCTTC.

The rearrangement joins TRBV24-1 to TRBJ2-2; a possible D gene is TRBD2 (6 bases). Germline V lookup: CDR1 KGHDR, CDR2 SFDVKD. Trimming took 3 bases from V and 6 from J, leaving 13 bases between them. This CDR3 is 15 amino acids long. This chain's CDR3 is CATSDGPGRSGELFF. CDR3 nucleotides: TGTGCCACCAGTGATGGGCCAGGGAGGTCCGGGGAGCTGTTTTTT.

This chain links TRBV4-2 with TRBJ1-4, with D tentatively TRBD1 (5 bases). The CDR3 totals 13 residues. Trimming stripped 7 bases from V and 3 bases from J, with 9 bases between. CDR1 LGHNA and CDR2 YNFKEQ come from the germline V gene. The CDR3 loop reads CASKGLPNEKLFF. In nucleotides, the CDR3 is TGTGCCAGCAAGGGACTGCCTAATGAAAAACTGTTTTTT.